These 7 T cell receptor beta chains originate from one sample sequenced in a study of blood T cell repertoires in COVID-19. Repertoires were generated with immunoSEQ multiplex PCR, while TCRdb's copy carries only in-frame clones and drops some. This sample carries over 200,000 clones, roughly four fifths of them seen once, and the ten largest clones take about 7.8%. The specimen sequenced was peripheral blood. The receptors stem from a woman of 80 years or more with COVID-19, enrolled during active disease.

The chain links TRBV6-5 to TRBJ2-5; 11 bases are shared with TRBD2. The germline V gene has CDR1 MNHEY and CDR2 SVGAGI. The CDR3 is 13 residues long. Losses at the gene ends were 7 bases for V and 3 bases for J; bases not matched to a gene: 1. Here the CDR3 reads CASKTSGKETQYF. CDR3 DNA: TGTGCCAGCAAGACTAGCGGGAAAGAGACCCAGTACTTC.

The V gene is TRBV5-1, the J gene TRBJ1-3, with 8 bases fitting TRBD1. This CDR3 has 15 amino acids. CDR1 SGHRS and CDR2 YFSETQ come from the germline V gene. J lost 2 bases, V lost 5 bases, and 6 bases had no gene match. The CDR3 region is CASRSQGAPGNTIYF. The DNA for the CDR3 is TGCGCCAGCAGATCCCAGGGGGCGCCTGGAAACACCATATATTTT.

Details on this clone: At the DNA level, this CDR3 is encoded by other sequences in the same sample as well. The chain has TRBV5-1 and TRBJ2-5; TRBD1 agrees at 7 bases. The CDR3 runs to 15 residues. Trimming at V came to 4 bases and at J to 2 bases, leaving 8 bases not matched to a gene. Germline V gene data show CDR1 as SGHRS and CDR2 as YFSETQ. The CDR3 loop is CASSLLGTAQETQYF. The CDR3 coding sequence is TGCGCCAGCAGCCTTTTAGGGACAGCTCAAGAGACCCAGTACTTC.

CDR3 amino acids: CASSSAQGGSAGYTF. Here the CDR3 DNA reads TGTGCCAGCAGCTCCGCACAGGGCGGGTCGGCTGGCTACACCTTC. This chain uses TRBV5-6 with TRBJ1-2, with D possibly TRBD1 on 6 matching bases. This CDR3 has 15 amino acids. Germline CDR1 reads SGHDT; CDR2 reads YYEEEE. V lost 3 bases and J lost 7, with 19 bases in between.

The V call is TRBV28, the J call TRBJ1-1, with 7 bases matching TRBD1. CDR3 length: 11 amino acids. J gave up 7 bases and V 6 bases, and 2 bases lay outside the gene matches. Germline CDR1 is MDHEN and CDR2 is SYDVKM. CDR3 protein: CASRRGHEAFF. For the CDR3, the DNA is TGTGCCAGCAGAAGGGGGCATGAAGCTTTCTTT.

This sequence joins TRBV2 and TRBJ1-6; TRBD1 might be the D (6 bases). Germline V gene sequence: CDR1 SNHLY, CDR2 FYNNEI. Trimming removed 1 base at V and 7 bases at J, with 11 bases between. The CDR3 has 15 residues. The CDR3 region is CASSEGGGPNSPLHF. CDR3 nucleotides: TGTGCCAGCAGTGAAGGGGGGGGGCCGAATTCACCCCTCCACTTT.

Here the CDR3 reads CASSPTYPDRDKAFF. The CDR3 region has the DNA TGTGCCAGCAGTCCGACCTACCCGGACAGAGATAAAGCTTTCTTT. This rearrangement joins TRBV28 to TRBJ1-1; the D gene is possibly TRBD1 (6 bases). Germline V gene lookup returns CDR1 MDHEN and CDR2 SYDVKM. V was trimmed by 5 bases and J by 9 bases, leaving 22 bases between them. CDR3 size: 15 residues.